This T cell receptor (beta chain) was captured by sequencing in a study of technical replicates of blood from a few donors. TCRdb's copy holds only in-frame clones and misses some; the assay was immunoSEQ multiplex PCR. The top ten hold 0.15% of the sample, which has tens of thousands of clones, 95% to 98% seen once. CDR1 and CDR2 (germline): SGHDT, YYEEEE. This CDR3 contains 15 residues. V shed 0 bases and J shed 2 bases, with 12 bases lying between them. The TCR originated in a human donor in good health. The sequenced sample was T cells isolated from PBMCs. The chain is built from TRBV5-6 and TRBJ2-7, with D unresolved. CDR3 loop: CASSLDPSETYEQYF. Here the CDR3 DNA reads TGTGCCAGCAGCTTGGATCCAAGCGAGACCTACGAGCAGTACTTC.